This T cell receptor beta chain comes out of a study of blood T cell repertoires in COVID-19. About the research overall: Spain, Italy and the United States supplied samples that represented acute and convalescent COVID-19. Nucleic acid was either cDNA or gDNA, and it came from T cells, B-cell-depleted T cells, or PBMCs.

As handled by the study authors: Amplification with reference gene primers provided the estimates of nucleated cell counts. Data came from immunoSEQ multiplex PCR; TCRdb stores just in-frame clones and leaves some out. V, J and clone size reflect that table, while D and trimming were determined from the DNA. This table holds hundreds of thousands of clones, approximately 86% found once. There are 10 residues in the CDR3. V gave up 3 bases and J gave up 8 bases, with 3 bases separating them. CDR1 SEHNR and CDR2 FQNEAQ come from the germline V gene (reference sequence). This clone has a single count. The sequenced sample was peripheral blood. The receptor comes from a woman aged 45-65 years with active or convalescent COVID-19. The genes are TRBV7-9 and TRBJ2-3; no firm D call. The chain's CDR3 is CASSLSTQYF. For the CDR3, the DNA is TGTGCCAGCAGCTTGAGTACGCAGTATTTT.